Each of the 13 T cell receptor beta chains below was sequenced from the same sample in a study of blood T cell repertoires in COVID-19. Libraries were prepared by immunoSEQ multiplex PCR; TCRdb keeps only in-frame clonotypes and omits some of them. The data hold about 330,000 clones, with 88% observed a single time. The specimen was peripheral blood. The receptors originated from a woman aged 45-59 years with active or convalescent COVID-19.

The V gene is TRBV18, the J gene TRBJ1-1; 9 nucleotides match TRBD1. V dropped 4 bases and J dropped 11; count of bases not matched to a gene: 17. The germline V gene has CDR1 KGHSH and CDR2 LQKENI. The CDR3 covers 16 residues. CDR3 sequence reads: CASSLLQGAHGNEAFF. DNA for the CDR3: TGTGCCAGCTCACTGCTACAGGGGGCGCACGGGAATGAGGCTTTCTTT.

V usage is TRBV11-2 and J usage is TRBJ2-1; 7 positions agree with TRBD1. V trimming: 3 bases; J trimming: 3 bases; junction bases outside the gene matches: 5. The CDR3 is 15 amino acids. Germline V gene lookup returns CDR1 SGHAT and CDR2 FQNNGV. CDR3 residues: CASSLGQTLYNEQFF. For the CDR3, the DNA is TGTGCCAGCAGCTTGGGACAGACACTCTACAATGAGCAGTTCTTC.

The V and J genes are TRBV5-4 and TRBJ1-1, with a weak D call TRBD1 (5 bases). The germline V gene has CDR1 SGHNT and CDR2 YYREEE (reference sequence). Trimming pared 4 bases from V and 1 base from J, leaving 11 bases between. The CDR3 has 14 amino acids. This chain's CDR3 is CASSKETANTEAFF. CDR3 sequence (DNA): TGTGCCAGCAGCAAAGAGACAGCGAACACTGAAGCTTTCTTT.

CDR3 sequence: CSVTGTGSANQPQHF. The CDR3 nucleotides are TGCAGCGTCACCGGGACAGGGAGTGCAAATCAGCCCCAGCATTTT. The chain couples TRBV29-1 to TRBJ1-5; TRBD1 matches 9 bases. With V trimmed by 6 bases and J by 4 bases, 10 bases remained unmatched. The CDR3 spans 15 residues. Germline loops: CDR1 SQVTM, CDR2 ANQGSEA.

The chain couples TRBV7-3 to TRBJ2-4; D possibly corresponds to TRBD1 (5 bases). Trimming took 1 base from V and 0 from J, leaving 10 bases between them. The CDR3 is 16 residues long. Germline CDR1 is SGHTA and CDR2 is FQGTGA. The CDR3 coding sequence is TGTGCCAGCAGCTTAAAAGGGGCCTTAGCCAAAAACATTCAGTACTTC. Translated, it gives CASSLKGALAKNIQYF.

The genes are TRBV7-2 and TRBJ1-1; the D gene is possibly TRBD1 (6 bases). Between the trimmed V and J ends, which lost 5 bases and 2 bases, there was a span of 12 bases. There are 14 residues in the CDR3. Germline V gene sequence: CDR1 SGHTA, CDR2 FQGNSA. CDR3 DNA: TGTGCCAGCAGCGCCCACAGGGAAAACACTGAAGCTTTCTTT. This codes for CASSAHRENTEAFF. Full variable domain (remainder filled in from reference TRBV7-2 and TRBJ1-1): GAGVSQSPSNKVTEKGKDVELRCDPISGHTALYWYRQSLGQGLEFLIYFQGNSAPDKSGLPSDRFSAERTGGSVSTLTIQRTQQEDSAVYLCASSAHRENTEAFFGQGTRLTVV.

The V gene is TRBV6-1, the J gene TRBJ1-2; 7 bases are a match to TRBD1. In germline, CDR1 is MNHNS, CDR2 SASEGT. The junction had 3 bases not matched to a gene; V was cut back by 3 bases and J by 8 bases. The CDR3 length is 12 residues. The chain's CDR3 is CASSEDRRGYTF. CDR3 in DNA: TGTGCCAGCAGTGAGGACAGGCGGGGCTACACCTTC.

This sequence joins TRBV7-8 and TRBJ2-5, with 8 bases lining up with TRBD2. This CDR3 region has 13 residues. The V gene end was trimmed by 5 bases and the J gene end by 4 bases; junction bases not matched to a gene: 3. Germline V gives CDR1 SGHVS, CDR2 FQNEAQ. CDR3 bases: TGTGCCAGCAGCGGACTAGCTCGAGAGACCCAGTACTTC. Translation: CASSGLARETQYF.

The V and J genes are TRBV6-2 or TRBV6-3 and TRBJ2-3; 8 bases are a match to TRBD2. J lost 0 bases, V lost 2 bases, and 7 bases had no gene match. Per germline, CDR1 MNHEY and CDR2 SVGEGT. This CDR3 is 17 amino acids long. Here the CDR3 reads CASSYAALAGSTDTQYF. The DNA of the CDR3 is TGTGCCAGCAGTTACGCAGCTTTAGCGGGGAGCACAGATACGCAGTATTTT.

The chain has TRBV7-6 and TRBJ1-5; possible D gene TRBD1, 5 bases. The CDR3 extends over 16 amino acids. Germline V gene lookup returns CDR1 SGHVS and CDR2 FNYEAQ. The V end was cut by 0 bases, the J end by 5 bases, with 14 bases between. CDR3: CASSLAGGGRDQPQHF. The DNA for the CDR3 is TGTGCCAGCAGCTTAGCGGGGGGAGGTAGGGATCAGCCCCAGCATTTT.

The J gene is TRBJ1-5, the V gene TRBV12-3 or TRBV12-4; D perhaps matches TRBD1 (5 bases). CDR3 length: 12 amino acids. V was trimmed by 6 bases and J by 11 bases, leaving 14 bases between them. CDR3 coding DNA: TGTGCCAGCAGGCCAGGCGGGGGGGCCCAGCATTTT. Its translation: CASRPGGGAQHF.

The rearrangement uses TRBV10-3 and TRBJ1-1; D is uncertain. The ends were cut back, 4 bases at V and 1 base at J, with 13 bases in the middle. Germline loops: CDR1 ENHRY, CDR2 SYGVKD. This CDR3 has 15 residues. This CDR3 is CAISGQLSGNTEAFF. CDR3 sequence (DNA): TGTGCCATCAGTGGCCAATTATCAGGGAACACTGAAGCTTTCTTT.

The chain uses TRBV20-1 and TRBJ1-2, with D maybe TRBD1 (5 bases). The CDR3 has 15 amino acids. V was trimmed by 3 bases and J by 4 bases, leaving 18 bases between them. Germline assignment: CDR1 DFQATT and CDR2 SNEGSKA (reference sequence). Written as DNA, the CDR3 is TGCAGTGCTAGTTCCCTCGGGGGGGTTGGCTATGGCTACACCTTC. Residues: CSASSLGGVGYGYTF.